This record looks at one T cell receptor beta chain sequence and its context. What it binds is not known. The trim removed 6 bases at V and 4 bases at J, leaving 7 bases unmatched. CDR1 and CDR2 (germline): DFQATT, SNEGSKA (reference sequence). The length of the CDR3 is 13 residues. Unique molecular identifiers featured in how the TCRbeta library was prepared. TCRdb processed the PCR reads anew with MiXCR; each CDR3 protein has one entry. The table shows 750,000 to 950,000 distinct CDR3 sequences, with roughly 16% occurring only once. The entry originates in a study of T-cell reconstitution after alpha-beta-depleted transplantation in children. Overall study findings and caveats: Reported findings indicate that, about two months after transplant, alpha-beta T cells came from several hundred expanded clones, which were derived from non-depleted graft cells.

The sequence came from a male patient between 10 and 17 years old who had a stem cell transplant for acute lymphoblastic leukemia, so the T cells may come from the graft donor. The J gene is TRBJ2-7, the V gene TRBV20-1, with TRBD2 matching over 9 bases. The sample in question was PBMCs, mostly from graft donor cells, obtained 360 days after TCRalphabeta/CD19-depleted stem cell transplant. CDR3 in amino acids: CSAGTSSTYEQYF. The CDR3 region has the DNA TGCAGTGCCGGGACTAGCAGTACTTACGAGCAGTACTTC.